A selection of T cell receptor beta chains follows, all from one sample in a study of shared clonotypes between healthy human individuals. Produced via immunoSEQ multiplex PCR; TCRdb's table is partial and in-frame only. The sample includes a few million clones, around nine tenths of them seen just once. The sequenced sample was naive CD4+ T cells sorted from blood. These receptors were collected from a man younger than 35 in good health. Both conserved end residues are part of each CDR3. The D gene is left open where the match is weak. Rows may omit the clone size; those that give it use once, few, many or a size class.

D gene,J gene,V gene,clone size,CDR3 length,CDR3 protein,CDR3 DNA
TRBD1,TRBJ2-2,TRBV5-1,-,15,CASISGTANTGELFF,TGCGCCAGCATATCCGGGACAGCGAACACCGGGGAGCTGTTTTTT
TRBD1,TRBJ2-7,TRBV19,-,13,CASRGTGTYEQYF,TGTGCCAGTAGAGGGACAGGGACCTACGAGCAGTACTTC
-,TRBJ1-6,TRBV11-2,-,15,CASSPNGRFNSPLHF,TGTGCCAGCAGCCCCAATGGACGGTTTAATTCACCCCTCCACTTT
-,TRBJ2-2,TRBV7-2,-,14,CASSFSVNTGELFF,TGTGCCAGCAGCTTCTCAGTAAACACCGGGGAGCTGTTTTTT
-,TRBJ1-2,TRBV6-6,-,16,CASSYYGAVGNYGYTF,TGTGCCAGCAGTTACTATGGGGCAGTCGGAAACTATGGCTACACCTTC
-,TRBJ1-5,TRBV28,few,15,CASRWTDNSNQPQHF,TGTGCCAGCAGGTGGACAGATAATAGCAATCAGCCCCAGCATTTT
-,TRBJ2-7,TRBV4-1,-,16,CASSQDQGSSSYEQYF,TGCGCCAGCAGCCAAGATCAAGGGTCTTCCTCCTACGAGCAGTACTTC
TRBD2,TRBJ2-3,TRBV5-1,-,16,CASSPDASGLPDTQYF,TGCGCCAGCAGCCCGGACGCTAGCGGGTTGCCAGATACGCAGTATTTT
TRBD1,TRBJ2-2,TRBV9,-,17,CASSPNWGTANTGELFF,TGTGCCAGCAGCCCAAACTGGGGGACAGCGAACACCGGGGAGCTGTTTTTT
-,TRBJ2-1,TRBV11-3,-,17,CASSSETGFSSYNEQFF,TGTGCCAGCAGCTCCGAGACGGGGTTTAGCTCCTACAATGAGCAGTTCTTC